This T cell receptor (beta chain) is from a study of PD-1 blockade in mismatch repair-deficient tumors. Study-level information: Enrolled about 2013-2016, patients had progressing, pretreated mismatch repair-deficient cancers of 12 to 13 types. Study-level findings and limits: After pembrolizumab, tumor-resident clones rose rapidly, then generally contracted before radiologic responses.

All patients were mismatch repair deficient, assessed by either PCR or immunohistochemistry. Three pembrolizumab responders had their TCRs sequenced. V lost 5 bases and J lost 10, with 16 bases in between. Germline V lookup: CDR1 SGHRS, CDR2 YFSETQ. The CDR3 has 13 residues. Sequenced by immunoSEQ multiplex PCR; TCRdb stores in-frame clones only, minus some. The top ten clones hold roughly 18% of a sample with about 22,000 clones, about four fifths of them seen once. With regard to this clone: What it recognizes is unknown.

The rearrangement links TRBV5-1 to TRBJ2-1; D unclear. Sequenced material: peripheral blood, taken 2 weeks after starting pembrolizumab. The sequence came from an adult with mismatch repair-deficient cancer. In nucleotides, the CDR3 is TGCGCCAGCAGGTTCGAGGTTATTGAGGAGCAGTTCTTC. Protein product: CASRFEVIEEQFF.